Following are 15 T cell receptor beta chains from one sample sequenced in a study of cytomegalovirus exposure and HLA in healthy donors. Primers for the PCR totalled 60 Vbeta and 13 Jbeta. Some clones are missing from TCRdb's copy, which holds only in-frame ones; the method was immunoSEQ multiplex PCR. This table holds 130,000 or so clones. Sequencing was done on a sample of PBMCs. The receptors derive from a woman aged 40 to 50 in good health and CMV-seropositive.

The chain uses TRBV7-9 and TRBJ1-2; D might be TRBD1 (6 bases). Germline lookup yields CDR1 SEHNR and CDR2 FQNEAQ (reference sequence). The CDR3 is 15 residues long. V lost 1 base to trimming and J lost 0 bases, with 9 bases between them. The CDR3 nucleotides are TGTGCCAGCAGCTTAGAGGGACAAGCTAACTATGGCTACACCTTC. Amino acid sequence: CASSLEGQANYGYTF.

This sequence joins TRBV30 and TRBJ1-6; TRBD1 matches 8 bases. V dropped 5 bases and J dropped 0; count of bases not matched to a gene: 6. Germline V gene sequence: CDR1 GTSNPN, CDR2 SVGIG (reference sequence). The CDR3 contains 16 residues. The CDR3 loop is CAWGGQGSSYNSPLHF. CDR3 sequence (DNA): TGTGCCTGGGGAGGACAGGGCAGCTCCTATAATTCACCCCTCCACTTT.

The chain is built from TRBV5-1 and TRBJ1-1; maybe TRBD1 (5 bases). The germline CDR1 and CDR2 sequences are SGHRS and YFSETQ. The CDR3 has 12 amino acids. With 0 bases removed from V and 11 bases from J, the gap between germline ends came to 11 bases. CDR3 protein: CASSLAGSWAFF. DNA for the CDR3: TGCGCCAGCAGCTTGGCAGGGTCATGGGCTTTCTTT.

This sequence joins TRBV7-6 and TRBJ2-7; 8 bases line up with TRBD2. Germline V lookup: CDR1 SGHVS, CDR2 FNYEAQ. The CDR3 sequence is 15 residues long. J was trimmed by 3 bases and V by 4 bases; bases with no gene match: 8. The CDR3 region is CASSSEGSGNYEQYF. The CDR3 DNA follows: TGTGCCAGCAGCTCAGAGGGTAGCGGGAACTACGAGCAGTACTTC. The full variable domain, its missing parts supplied by reference TRBV7-6 and TRBJ2-7, is GAGVSQSPRYKVTKRGQDVALRCDPISGHVSLYWYRQALGQGPEFLTYFNYEAQQDKSGLPNDRFSAERPEGSISTLTIQRTEQRDSAMYRCASSSEGSGNYEQYFGPGTRLTVT.

The chain is built from TRBV27 and TRBJ2-5; 12 positions match TRBD2. V dropped 4 bases and J dropped 5; count of bases not matched to a gene: 5. The CDR3 has 15 amino acids. Germline assignment: CDR1 MNHEY and CDR2 SMNVEV (reference sequence). CDR3 loop: CASSWTSGIGETQYF. Here the CDR3 DNA reads TGTGCCAGCAGTTGGACTAGCGGGATAGGGGAGACCCAGTACTTC.

The rearrangement links TRBV19 to TRBJ1-1; 7 positions agree with TRBD1. The CDR3 has 15 residues. J lost 6 bases, V lost 6 bases, and 13 bases had no gene match. Germline CDR1 and CDR2: LNHDA and SQIVND (reference sequence). CDR3: CASSPNLDRAAEAFF. The CDR3 DNA sequence: TGTGCCAGTAGCCCGAACCTTGACAGGGCAGCTGAAGCTTTCTTT.

V is TRBV13 and J is TRBJ1-5, with 9 bases that match TRBD1. The CDR3 spans 16 residues. V shed 2 bases and J 3 bases; nucleotides not matched to a gene: 5. The germline CDR1 and CDR2 sequences are PRHDT and FYEKMQ (reference sequence). The CDR3 loop is CASSLRRQGDNQPQHF. The CDR3 bases are TGTGCCAGCAGCTTAAGGAGACAGGGGGACAATCAGCCCCAGCATTTT.

The rearrangement links TRBV30 to TRBJ2-2, with 13 bases aligning to TRBD2. From germline, CDR1 is GTSNPN and CDR2 SVGIG (reference sequence). J was trimmed by 5 bases and V by 0 bases; bases with no gene match: 3. The length of the CDR3 is 16 residues. CDR3 sequence reads: CAWSVLAGGHTGELFF. As DNA, the CDR3 is TGTGCCTGGAGTGTACTAGCGGGAGGGCATACCGGGGAGCTGTTTTTT.

The chain employs TRBV10-3 and TRBJ2-1, with 7 bases that match TRBD2. The CDR3 has 17 amino acids. CDR1 ENHRY and CDR2 SYGVKD come from the germline V gene. Germline trimming cut 5 bases from V and 7 bases from J; bases unmatched to any gene: 17. CDR3 in DNA: TGTGCCATCAGTTCGCCCCCCGGGGGAGGGGAAGCGAATGAGCAGTTCTTC. Translating gives CAISSPPGGGEANEQFF.

The chain carries TRBV7-2 and TRBJ2-3, with 13 positions matching TRBD2. V shed 5 bases, J shed 3 bases, and the junction held 5 bases outside the gene matches. This CDR3 contains 16 residues. CDR1 SGHTA and CDR2 FQGNSA come from the germline V gene. The CDR3 region is CASSRRLAGGTDTQYF. The DNA for the CDR3 is TGTGCCAGCAGCCGACGACTAGCGGGAGGAACAGATACGCAGTATTTT.

This rearrangement joins TRBV25-1 to TRBJ2-3; D remains unclear. This CDR3 comprises 13 residues. In germline, CDR1 is MGHDK, CDR2 SYGVNS. V gave up 7 bases and J gave up 3 bases, with 11 bases separating them. For the CDR3, the DNA is TGTGCCAGCATGTTTGGCAGTACAGATACGCAGTATTTT. Encoded protein: CASMFGSTDTQYF. Based on the CDR3 plus reference TRBV25-1 and TRBJ2-3, the full variable domain is EADIYQTPRYLVIGTGKKITLECSQTMGHDKMYWYQQDPGMELHLIHYSYGVNSTEKGDLSSESTVSRIRTEHFPLTLESARPSHTSQYLCASMFGSTDTQYFGPGTRLTVL.

A note on this clone: The sample contains more than one DNA sequence encoding this CDR3. J is TRBJ2-2 and V is TRBV6-5, with D perhaps matching TRBD2 (5 bases). With 6 bases removed from V and 5 bases from J, the gap between germline ends came to 7 bases. CDR3 length equals 12 residues. In germline, CDR1 is MNHEY, CDR2 SVGAGI. CDR3: CASSRGTGELFF. The CDR3 bases are TGTGCCAGCAGCCGGGGAACCGGGGAGCTGTTTTTT.

This chain uses TRBV28 with TRBJ2-5, with 11 bases aligning to TRBD2. Germline assignment: CDR1 MDHEN and CDR2 SYDVKM. The CDR3 is 17 amino acids. V gave up 5 bases and J gave up 4 bases; unmatched junction bases: 12. The CDR3 spells CASSKISGRAGGETQYF. DNA for the CDR3: TGTGCCAGCAGTAAAATTAGCGGGAGGGCCGGGGGAGAGACCCAGTACTTC.

This chain joins TRBV7-3 and TRBJ2-7; the D is unclear. Germline loops: CDR1 SGHTA, CDR2 FQGTGA. The CDR3 length is 12 residues. V shed 5 bases and J shed 6 bases, with 11 bases lying between them. The CDR3 DNA reads as TGTGCCAGCAGCCTTAACGGCGGCGAGCAGTACTTC. This translates into CASSLNGGEQYF. Full variable domain (remainder filled in from reference TRBV7-3 and TRBJ2-7): GAGVSQTPSNKVTEKGKYVELRCDPISGHTALYWYRQSLGQGPEFLIYFQGTGAADDSGLPNDRFFAVRPEGSVSTLKIQRTERGDSAVYLCASSLNGGEQYFGPGTRLTVT.

The chain employs TRBV30 and TRBJ2-7, with 8 positions matching TRBD2. The CDR3 has 13 residues. CDR1 is GTSNPN, CDR2 SVGIG, per germline (reference sequence). V was clipped by 5 bases and J by 2 bases; unmatched bases: 5. This CDR3 reads CAWGTSGPYEQYF. The CDR3 coding sequence is TGTGCCTGGGGAACTAGCGGACCCTACGAGCAGTACTTC.